One and the same sample provided the 5 T cell receptor beta chains below, sequenced in a study of T cells expressing NK-cell markers. TCRdb reprocessed the 5' RACE reads and keeps a single row for each CDR3 protein, giving no DNA. This sample's clone table lists about 460,000 distinct CDR3 sequences. Sequencing was carried out using blood T cells: a sorted CD56 or NKG2C T cell subset, CD4+ or CD8+ T cells, or bulk PBMC T cells (not recorded which). The source is a woman aged 45-59 years in good health.

The genes are TRBV6-4 and TRBJ2-1; TCRdb's D call, TRBD2, is unchecked because there is no DNA. Germline V CDR1 and CDR2: MRHNA, SNTAGT. The CDR3 spans 18 residues. The CDR3 loop reads CASSDGRLAGGRGNEQFF.

The chain recombines TRBV6-1 with TRBJ2-3. Germline lookup yields CDR1 MNHNS and CDR2 SASEGT. This CDR3 comprises 12 residues. The CDR3 is CASSEVGDTQYF.

The rearrangement uses TRBV9 and TRBJ1-6; the D call of TRBD1 rests on TCRdb alone, since no DNA is present to check it. Germline CDR1 and CDR2: SGDLS and YYNGEE. The CDR3 consists of 15 residues. This chain's CDR3 is CASSGGPGHNSPLHF.

The genes are TRBV18 and TRBJ1-2; the TCRdb D gene call, TRBD1, has no DNA to confirm it. Per the germline V gene, CDR1 is KGHSH and CDR2 is LQKENI. This CDR3 spans 15 amino acids. CDR3 in amino acids: CASSPPTGATDGYTF.

The chain combines TRBV29-1 with TRBJ2-1; TCRdb gives TRBD1 as the D gene, but with no DNA this cannot be confirmed. The CDR3 loop spans 15 amino acids. Per germline, CDR1 SQVTM and CDR2 ANQGSEA. This CDR3 is CSVQDREKSYNEQFF.